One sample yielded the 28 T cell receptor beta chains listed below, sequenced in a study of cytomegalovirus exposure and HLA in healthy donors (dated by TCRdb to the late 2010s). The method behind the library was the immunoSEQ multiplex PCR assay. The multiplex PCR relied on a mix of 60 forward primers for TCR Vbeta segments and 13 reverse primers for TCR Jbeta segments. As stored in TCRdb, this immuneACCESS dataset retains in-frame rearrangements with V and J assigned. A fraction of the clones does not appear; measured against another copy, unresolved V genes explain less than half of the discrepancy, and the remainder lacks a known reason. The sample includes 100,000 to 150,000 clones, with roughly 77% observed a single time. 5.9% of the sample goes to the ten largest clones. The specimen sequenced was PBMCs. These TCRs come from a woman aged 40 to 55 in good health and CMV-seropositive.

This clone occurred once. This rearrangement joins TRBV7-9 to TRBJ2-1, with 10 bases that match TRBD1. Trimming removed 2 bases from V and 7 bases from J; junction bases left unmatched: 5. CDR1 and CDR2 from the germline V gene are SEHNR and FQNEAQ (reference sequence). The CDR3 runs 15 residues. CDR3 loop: CASSLNVGQGNEQFF. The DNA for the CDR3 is TGTGCCAGCAGCTTAAACGTGGGACAGGGGAATGAGCAGTTCTTC.

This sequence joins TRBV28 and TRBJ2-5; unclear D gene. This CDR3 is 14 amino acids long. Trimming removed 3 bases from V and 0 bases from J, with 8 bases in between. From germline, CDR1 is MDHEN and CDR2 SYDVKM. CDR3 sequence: CASSFESNQETQYF. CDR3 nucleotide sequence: TGTGCCAGCAGTTTTGAGAGTAACCAAGAGACCCAGTACTTC.

Here the CDR3 DNA reads TGTGCCAGCAGCCAAGCTGACAGCCAAGAGACCCAGTACTTC. Translation: CASSQADSQETQYF. This chain joins TRBV4-2 and TRBJ2-5, with a tentative D call TRBD1 (5 bases). The germline V and J ends were trimmed by 1 base and 1 base, with 7 bases remaining between them. The CDR3 contains 14 residues. Germline-derived CDR1 and CDR2 are LGHNA and YNFKEQ.

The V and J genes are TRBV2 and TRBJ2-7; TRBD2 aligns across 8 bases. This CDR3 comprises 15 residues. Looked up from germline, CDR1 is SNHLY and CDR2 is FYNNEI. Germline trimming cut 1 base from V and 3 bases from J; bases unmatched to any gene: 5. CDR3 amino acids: CASSEGLAGHYEQYF. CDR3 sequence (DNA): TGTGCCAGCAGTGAAGGGCTAGCGGGCCACTACGAGCAGTACTTC.

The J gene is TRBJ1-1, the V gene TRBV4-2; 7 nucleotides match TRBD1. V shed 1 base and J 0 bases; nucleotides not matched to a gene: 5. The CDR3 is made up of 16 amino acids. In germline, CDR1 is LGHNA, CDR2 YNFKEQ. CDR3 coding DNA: TGTGCCAGCAGCCAAGGTCCGGGACAGATGAACACTGAAGCTTTCTTT. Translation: CASSQGPGQMNTEAFF.

CDR3 in amino acids: CASSHLPSPFYGYTF. Written as DNA, the CDR3 is TGTGCCAGCAGCCATCTTCCGTCTCCCTTCTATGGCTACACCTTC. The V and J genes are TRBV14 and TRBJ1-2, with D hard to call. The CDR3 has 15 amino acids. Germline lookup yields CDR1 SGHDN and CDR2 FVKESK. Trimming removed 3 bases at V and 4 bases at J, with 15 bases between. The whole variable domain, remainder taken from reference TRBV14 and TRBJ1-2, is EAGVTQFPSHSVIEKGQTVTLRCDPISGHDNLYWYRRVMGKEIKFLLHFVKESKQDESGMPNNRFLAERTGGTYSTLKVQPAELEDSGVYFCASSHLPSPFYGYTFGSGTRLTVV.

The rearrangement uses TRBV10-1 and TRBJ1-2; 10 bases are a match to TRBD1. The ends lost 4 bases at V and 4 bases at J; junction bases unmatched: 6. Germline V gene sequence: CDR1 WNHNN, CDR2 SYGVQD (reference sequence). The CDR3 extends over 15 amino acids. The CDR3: CASSAGTGVSYGYTF. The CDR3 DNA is TGCGCCAGCAGTGCCGGGACAGGGGTCAGCTATGGCTACACCTTC.

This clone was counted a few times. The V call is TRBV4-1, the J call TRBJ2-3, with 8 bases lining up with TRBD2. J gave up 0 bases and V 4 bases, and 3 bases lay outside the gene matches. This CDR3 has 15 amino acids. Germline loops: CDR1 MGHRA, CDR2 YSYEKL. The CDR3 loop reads CASSPSGSSTDTQYF. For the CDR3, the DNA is TGCGCCAGCAGCCCTAGCGGGTCTAGCACAGATACGCAGTATTTT.

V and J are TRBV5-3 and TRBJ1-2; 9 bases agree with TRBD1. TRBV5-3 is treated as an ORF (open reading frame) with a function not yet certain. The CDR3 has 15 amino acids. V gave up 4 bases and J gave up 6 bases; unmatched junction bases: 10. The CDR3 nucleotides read TGTGCCAGAAGCGTCACCGGGACAGGGACGAATGGCTACACCTTC. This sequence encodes CARSVTGTGTNGYTF.

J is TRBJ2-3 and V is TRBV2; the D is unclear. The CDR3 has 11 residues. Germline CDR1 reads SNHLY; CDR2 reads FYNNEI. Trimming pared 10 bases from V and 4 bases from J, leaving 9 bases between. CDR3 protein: CAILLADTQYF. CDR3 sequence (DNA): TGTGCCATCCTACTCGCAGATACGCAGTATTTT.

This chain's CDR3 is CASTDRATPSTDTQYF. The CDR3 DNA reads as TGTGCCAGCACGGACAGGGCAACCCCTAGCACAGATACGCAGTATTTT. V is TRBV27 and J is TRBJ2-3; 8 positions agree with TRBD1. This CDR3 region has 16 residues. Germline trimming cut 7 bases from V and 0 bases from J; bases unmatched to any gene: 9. Germline lookup yields CDR1 MNHEY and CDR2 SMNVEV (reference sequence).

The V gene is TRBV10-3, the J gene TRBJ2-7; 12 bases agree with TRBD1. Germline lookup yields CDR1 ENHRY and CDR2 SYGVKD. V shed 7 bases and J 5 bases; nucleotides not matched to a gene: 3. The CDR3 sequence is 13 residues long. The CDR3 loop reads CAIKGTGGNEQYF. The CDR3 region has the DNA TGTGCCATCAAAGGGACAGGGGGCAACGAGCAGTACTTC.

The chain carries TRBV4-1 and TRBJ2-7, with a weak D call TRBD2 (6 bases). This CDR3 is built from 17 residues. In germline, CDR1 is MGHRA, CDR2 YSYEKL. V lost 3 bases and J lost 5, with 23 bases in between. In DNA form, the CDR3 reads TGCGCCAGCAGCCACCCCAAGGGAGGTCGGGGCCCGAACGAGCAGTACTTC. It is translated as CASSHPKGGRGPNEQYF.

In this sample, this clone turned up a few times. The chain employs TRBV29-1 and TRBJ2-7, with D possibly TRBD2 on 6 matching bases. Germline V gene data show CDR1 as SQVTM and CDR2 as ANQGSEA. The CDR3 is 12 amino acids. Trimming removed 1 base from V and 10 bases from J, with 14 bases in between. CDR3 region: CSVEVASGTQYF. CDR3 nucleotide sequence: TGCAGCGTTGAAGTCGCGTCAGGGACTCAGTACTTC.

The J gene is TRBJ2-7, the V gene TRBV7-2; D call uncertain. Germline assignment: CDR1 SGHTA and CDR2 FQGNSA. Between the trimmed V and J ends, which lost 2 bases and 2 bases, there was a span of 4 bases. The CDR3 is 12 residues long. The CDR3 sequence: CASSLTTYEQYF. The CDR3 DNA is TGTGCCAGCAGCTTAACTACCTACGAGCAGTACTTC. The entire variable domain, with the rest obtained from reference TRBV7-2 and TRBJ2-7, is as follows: GAGVSQSPSNKVTEKGKDVELRCDPISGHTALYWYRQSLGQGLEFLIYFQGNSAPDKSGLPSDRFSAERTGGSVSTLTIQRTQQEDSAVYLCASSLTTYEQYFGPGTRLTVT.

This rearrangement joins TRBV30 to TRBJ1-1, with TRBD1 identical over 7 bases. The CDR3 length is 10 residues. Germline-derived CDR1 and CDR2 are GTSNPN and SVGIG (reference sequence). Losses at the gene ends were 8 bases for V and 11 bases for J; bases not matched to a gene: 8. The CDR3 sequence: CAGHRGAAFF. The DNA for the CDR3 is TGTGCCGGCCACAGGGGTGCGGCTTTCTTT.

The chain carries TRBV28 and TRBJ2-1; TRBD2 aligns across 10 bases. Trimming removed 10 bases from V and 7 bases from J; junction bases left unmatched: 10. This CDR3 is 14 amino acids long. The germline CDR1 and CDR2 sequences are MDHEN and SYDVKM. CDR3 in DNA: TGTGCCATCGCCGGGACTAGCGCATCAAATGAGCAGTTCTTC. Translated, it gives CAIAGTSASNEQFF. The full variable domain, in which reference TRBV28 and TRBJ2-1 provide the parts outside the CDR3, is DVKVTQSSRYLVKRTGEKVFLECVQDMDHENMFWYRQDPGLGLRLIYFSYDVKMKEKGDIPEGYSVSREKKERFSLILESASTNQTSMYLCAIAGTSASNEQFFGPGTRLTVL.

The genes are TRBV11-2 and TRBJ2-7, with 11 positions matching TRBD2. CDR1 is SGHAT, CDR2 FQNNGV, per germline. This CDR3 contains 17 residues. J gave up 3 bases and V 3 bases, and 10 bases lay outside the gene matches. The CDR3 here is CASSFASGGPRDYEQYF. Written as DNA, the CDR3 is TGTGCCAGCAGCTTCGCTAGCGGGGGGCCTAGAGACTACGAGCAGTACTTC.

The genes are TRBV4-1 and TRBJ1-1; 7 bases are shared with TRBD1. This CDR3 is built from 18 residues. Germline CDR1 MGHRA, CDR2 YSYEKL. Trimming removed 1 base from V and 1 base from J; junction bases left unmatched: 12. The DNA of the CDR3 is TGCGCCAGCAGCCAAGGAAGACATAAAGGGGGCACGAACACTGAAGCTTTCTTT. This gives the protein CASSQGRHKGGTNTEAFF.

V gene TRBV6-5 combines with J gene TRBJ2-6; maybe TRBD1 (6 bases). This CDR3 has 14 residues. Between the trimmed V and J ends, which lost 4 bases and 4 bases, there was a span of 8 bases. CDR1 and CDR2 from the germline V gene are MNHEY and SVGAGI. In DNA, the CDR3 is TGTGCCAGCAGTTTAACAGGGGGGGCCAACGTCCTGACTTTC. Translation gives CASSLTGGANVLTF.

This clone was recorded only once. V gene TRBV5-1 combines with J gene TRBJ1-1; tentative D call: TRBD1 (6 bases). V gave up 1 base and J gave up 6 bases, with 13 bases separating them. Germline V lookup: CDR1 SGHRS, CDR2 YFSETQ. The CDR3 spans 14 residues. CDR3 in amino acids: CASSLKRGWSEAFF. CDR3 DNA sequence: TGCGCCAGCAGCTTGAAAAGGGGGTGGTCTGAAGCTTTCTTT.

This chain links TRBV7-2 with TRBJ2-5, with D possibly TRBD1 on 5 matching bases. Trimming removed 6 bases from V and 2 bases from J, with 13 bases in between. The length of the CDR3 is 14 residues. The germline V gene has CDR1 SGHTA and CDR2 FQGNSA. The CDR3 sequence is CASRKGNYQETQYF. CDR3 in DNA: TGTGCCAGCAGGAAGGGGAATTATCAAGAGACCCAGTACTTC. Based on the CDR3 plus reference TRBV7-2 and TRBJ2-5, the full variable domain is GAGVSQSPSNKVTEKGKDVELRCDPISGHTALYWYRQSLGQGLEFLIYFQGNSAPDKSGLPSDRFSAERTGGSVSTLTIQRTQQEDSAVYLCASRKGNYQETQYFGPGTRLLVL.

The chain's CDR3 is CASSFRGQKNIQYF. DNA of the CDR3: TGTGCCAGCAGTTTTAGGGGCCAGAAAAACATTCAGTACTTC. The J gene is TRBJ2-4, the V gene TRBV28; D is perhaps TRBD1 (5 bases). The ends were cut back, 3 bases at V and 4 bases at J, with 10 bases in the middle. The CDR3 is 14 residues long. Germline V lookup: CDR1 MDHEN, CDR2 SYDVKM.

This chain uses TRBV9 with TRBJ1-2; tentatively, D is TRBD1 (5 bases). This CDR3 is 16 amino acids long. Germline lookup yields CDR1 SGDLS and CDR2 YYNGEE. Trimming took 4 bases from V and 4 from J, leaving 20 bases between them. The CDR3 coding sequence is TGTGCCAGCAGCAAACAGCGGGACTCCCAGGGCTATGGCTACACCTTC. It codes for CASSKQRDSQGYGYTF. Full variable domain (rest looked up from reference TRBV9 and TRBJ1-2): DSGVTQTPKHLITATGQRVTLRCSPRSGDLSVYWYQQSLDQGLQFLIQYYNGEERAKGNILERFSAQQFPDLHSELNLSSLELGDSALYFCASSKQRDSQGYGYTFGSGTRLTVV.

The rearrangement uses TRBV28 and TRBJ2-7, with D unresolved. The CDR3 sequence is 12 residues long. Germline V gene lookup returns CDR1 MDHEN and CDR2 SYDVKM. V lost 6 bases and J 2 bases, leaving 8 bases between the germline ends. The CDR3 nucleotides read TGTGCCAGCAGACACGTACCCTACGAGCAGTACTTC. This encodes CASRHVPYEQYF.

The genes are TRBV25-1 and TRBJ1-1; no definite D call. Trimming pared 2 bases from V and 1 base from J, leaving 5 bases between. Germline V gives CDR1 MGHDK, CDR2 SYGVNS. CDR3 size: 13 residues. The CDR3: CASSEAGNTEAFF. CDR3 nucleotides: TGTGCCAGCAGTGAAGCGGGGAACACTGAAGCTTTCTTT.

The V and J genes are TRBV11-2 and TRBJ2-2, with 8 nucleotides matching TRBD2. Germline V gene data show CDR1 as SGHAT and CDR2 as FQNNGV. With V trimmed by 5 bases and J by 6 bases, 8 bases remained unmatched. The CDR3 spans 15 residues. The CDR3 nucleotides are TGTGCCAGCAGCCTGGGACTAGTCGGGGCCGGGGAGCTGTTTTTT. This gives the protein CASSLGLVGAGELFF. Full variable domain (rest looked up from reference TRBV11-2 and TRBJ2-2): EAGVAQSPRYKIIEKRQSVAFWCNPISGHATLYWYQQILGQGPKLLIQFQNNGVVDDSQLPKDRFSAERLKGVDSTLKIQPAKLEDSAVYLCASSLGLVGAGELFFGEGSRLTVL.

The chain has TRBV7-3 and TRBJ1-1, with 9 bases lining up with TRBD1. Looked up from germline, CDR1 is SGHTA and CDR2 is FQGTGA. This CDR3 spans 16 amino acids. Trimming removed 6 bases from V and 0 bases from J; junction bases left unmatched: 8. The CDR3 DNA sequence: TGTGCCAGCAGGTCCGACAGGGGGAGGATGAACACTGAAGCTTTCTTT. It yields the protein CASRSDRGRMNTEAFF.